Below are 24 T cell receptor beta chains sequenced from a single sample in a study of human T cells and chemical hapten exposure. MiXCR, run by TCRdb on the RACE reads, gives a single entry per CDR3 protein. In the table there are 300,000 to 450,000 distinct CDR3 sequences, roughly 5% of which are singletons. Time point meaning: pre-sensitization, week 0. Treatment described: therapeutic diphenylcyclopropenone sensitization with weekly scalp DPC. Sequenced here: whole blood, sampled in connection with sensitization to the hapten diphenylcyclopropenone (DPC). Receptor source: a woman between 45 and 60 years old with alopecia areata. Some clones in this sample may be carry-over from other donors' samples.

The chain joins TRBV21-1 to TRBJ2-3; TRBD2, the D gene given by the table, was not confirmed from the DNA. TRBV21-1 constitutes a pseudogene. The CDR3 has 18 amino acids. For the CDR3, the DNA is TGTGCCAGCAGCAACCGTCCCGGGACTAGCGGGAGGAAAGATACGCAGTATTTT. Its protein is CASSNRPGTSGRKDTQYF.

The rearrangement joins TRBV20-1 to TRBJ2-7, with 11 positions matching TRBD2. The CDR3 extends over 17 amino acids. The V segment lost 0 bases and the J segment 2 bases; nucleotides outside the gene matches: 9. Germline V gene lookup returns CDR1 DFQATT and CDR2 SNEGSKA (reference sequence). In nucleotides, the CDR3 is TGCAGTGCTAGAGACTCCAAACTAGCGGGGGTCACCTACGAGCAGTACTTC. Its protein is CSARDSKLAGVTYEQYF.

In its sample, this clonotype was seen many times. This sequence joins TRBV6-5 and TRBJ2-1, with D possibly matching TRBD2 (6 bases). The CDR3 is made up of 16 amino acids. The V end was cut by 0 bases, the J end by 8 bases, with 17 bases between. From germline, CDR1 is MNHEY and CDR2 SVGAGI. In nucleotides, the CDR3 is TGTGCCAGCAGTTACTCGCTAGCGATGGGGTTGGATGAGCAGTTCTTC. Its protein is CASSYSLAMGLDEQFF.

This clonotype was seen many times. The chain couples TRBV9 to TRBJ1-1, with D possibly being TRBD1 (5 bases). Germline V lookup: CDR1 SGDLS, CDR2 YYNGEE. Trimming pared 5 bases from V and 0 bases from J, leaving 11 bases between. The CDR3 sequence is 14 residues long. The CDR3 is CASSRGGMNTEAFF. CDR3 sequence (DNA): TGTGCCAGCAGTCGGGGCGGAATGAACACTGAAGCTTTCTTT.

This clonotype was seen ten or more times. This chain links TRBV6-5 with TRBJ1-5; TRBD1 might be the D (6 bases). The germline V gene encodes CDR1 MNHEY and CDR2 SVGAGI. The CDR3 runs to 15 residues. Trimming stripped 6 bases from V and 0 bases from J, with 12 bases between. Here the CDR3 reads CASSIDRYSNQPQHF. In DNA form, the CDR3 reads TGTGCCAGCAGCATCGACAGGTATAGCAATCAGCCCCAGCATTTT.

This clonotype was seen at least ten times. V is TRBV28 and J is TRBJ2-7; 7 positions agree with TRBD2. After removal of 5 bases from V and 6 bases from J, the junction contained 13 bases not matched to a gene. The CDR3 contains 15 residues. Germline V gene data show CDR1 as MDHEN and CDR2 as SYDVKM. The CDR3 DNA reads as TGTGCCAGCAGTACCTCTAGCGGCCACGCTAGCGAGCAGTACTTC. Residues: CASSTSSGHASEQYF.

This clonotype was seen ten or more times. This chain joins TRBV20-1 and TRBJ1-2, with D unresolved. The CDR3 sequence is 15 residues long. V was trimmed by 2 bases and J by 0 bases, leaving 13 bases between them. The germline V gene has CDR1 DFQATT and CDR2 SNEGSKA (reference sequence). CDR3 loop: CSARMQSETNYGYTF. DNA for the CDR3: TGCAGTGCTAGAATGCAGTCAGAAACTAACTATGGCTACACCTTC.

This clonotype has ten or more counts. The chain combines TRBV6-5 with TRBJ2-1, with 7 bases matching TRBD1. Germline V lookup: CDR1 MNHEY, CDR2 SVGAGI. The V segment lost 5 bases and the J segment 5 bases; nucleotides outside the gene matches: 6. This CDR3 is 14 amino acids long. In nucleotides, the CDR3 is TGTGCCAGCAGTGCATACAGGGGAAACAATGAGCAGTTCTTC. As protein: CASSAYRGNNEQFF.

This clonotype has a count of ten or more. DNA for the CDR3: TGTGCCAGCAGCTTAAACTCTAACTATGGCTACACCTTC. This gives the protein CASSLNSNYGYTF. The chain joins TRBV7-2 to TRBJ1-2; no clear D gene. V dropped 2 bases and J dropped 0 bases, with 4 bases sitting between them. The CDR3 is made up of 13 amino acids. Germline lookup yields CDR1 SGHTA and CDR2 FQGNSA.

This rearrangement joins TRBV5-6 to TRBJ2-5; 7 bases match TRBD1. Trimming at V came to 5 bases and at J to 5 bases, leaving 9 bases not matched to a gene. Per germline, CDR1 SGHDT and CDR2 YYEEEE. This CDR3 region has 14 residues. The CDR3 DNA sequence: TGTGCCAGCAGGAGTACAGGGGACCCTGAGACCCAGTACTTC. Encoded protein: CASRSTGDPETQYF.

The sample holds many counts of this clonotype. J is TRBJ2-1 and V is TRBV7-8; the match to TRBD2 covers 14 bases. Germline lookup yields CDR1 SGHVS and CDR2 FQNEAQ. The CDR3 loop spans 18 amino acids. J was trimmed by 4 bases and V by 1 base; bases with no gene match: 6. CDR3 nucleotides: TGTGCCAGCAGCTTAGGAGGACTAGCGGGGGGACTATACAATGAGCAGTTCTTC. Translation: CASSLGGLAGGLYNEQFF.

At least ten counts were recorded for this clonotype. The chain uses TRBV27 and TRBJ1-2; 7 positions match TRBD1. The junction had 11 bases not matched to a gene; V was cut back by 5 bases and J by 5 bases. The CDR3 extends over 15 amino acids. Germline V gene sequence: CDR1 MNHEY, CDR2 SMNVEV (reference sequence). CDR3 coding DNA: TGTGCCAGCAGTAATTGGGACAGTGGGCCTTATGGCTACACCTTC. Translation: CASSNWDSGPYGYTF.

This sequence joins TRBV20-1 and TRBJ2-1; TRBD1 might be the D (6 bases). CDR1 and CDR2 (germline): DFQATT, SNEGSKA (reference sequence). The CDR3 covers 13 residues. V was trimmed by 4 bases and J by 5 bases, leaving 12 bases between them. The CDR3 loop is CSAKKGGNNEQFF. CDR3 bases: TGCAGTGCTAAGAAAGGGGGAAACAATGAGCAGTTCTTC.

This clonotype was observed at least ten times. J is TRBJ2-1 and V is TRBV12-3 or TRBV12-4; 7 bases map to TRBD1. The CDR3 consists of 15 residues. The V and J ends lost 7 bases and 5 bases, in that order; junction bases with no gene match: 11. The CDR3 DNA sequence: TGTGCCAGCACCGTTCACGGACAGGCCAACAATGAGCAGTTCTTC. Translation: CASTVHGQANNEQFF.

This clonotype was seen repeatedly, ten times or more. The chain links TRBV18 to TRBJ1-1; D is undetermined. Trimming pared 2 bases from V and 5 bases from J, leaving 3 bases between. CDR1 KGHSH and CDR2 LQKENI come from the germline V gene. CDR3 length equals 11 residues. The CDR3 reads CASSPTTEAFF. Written as DNA, the CDR3 is TGTGCCAGCTCACCAACGACTGAAGCTTTCTTT.

This clonotype was observed many times. V and J are TRBV20-1 and TRBJ1-1; D not resolved. The CDR3 consists of 14 residues. Per the germline V gene, CDR1 is DFQATT and CDR2 is SNEGSKA (reference sequence). Trimming left V 3 bases short and J 4 bases short, with 15 bases between. The CDR3 sequence: CSAREGGPSTEAFF. The DNA of the CDR3 is TGCAGTGCTAGGGAGGGTGGCCCTAGCACTGAAGCTTTCTTT.

This clonotype has a handful of counts. The chain combines TRBV10-3 with TRBJ1-1; D gene ambiguous. From germline, CDR1 is ENHRY and CDR2 SYGVKD. The CDR3 is 13 amino acids. With 6 bases removed from V and 5 bases from J, the gap between germline ends came to 13 bases. The CDR3: CAISVGTATEAFF. In DNA, the CDR3 is TGTGCCATCAGCGTGGGCACGGCGACTGAAGCTTTCTTT.

This rearrangement joins TRBV12-3 or TRBV12-4 to TRBJ1-1; 8 bases agree with TRBD1. V was clipped by 5 bases and J by 1 base; unmatched bases: 3. CDR3 length equals 14 residues. The CDR3 coding sequence is TGTGCCAGCAGTAAACAGGGGGGGAACACTGAAGCTTTCTTT. Translation gives CASSKQGGNTEAFF.

This sequence joins TRBV15 and TRBJ2-7; 8 bases match TRBD1. Trimming cost V 4 bases and J 2 bases; bases outside gene matches: 4. This CDR3 is 14 amino acids long. Germline V gene lookup returns CDR1 LNHNV and CDR2 YYDKDF (reference sequence). DNA of the CDR3: TGTGCCACCAGCAAAGACAGGGGCCCCTACGAGCAGTACTTC. It codes for CATSKDRGPYEQYF.

This clonotype has only a few counts. The rearrangement joins TRBV29-1 to TRBJ2-1; tentatively, D is TRBD2 (6 bases). The CDR3 runs 13 residues. Deletions cut 3 bases from V and 12 bases from J, with 18 bases between. Germline lookup yields CDR1 SQVTM and CDR2 ANQGSEA. This CDR3 is CSVDRRGGSGQFF. The CDR3, as DNA: TGCAGCGTTGACAGGAGGGGAGGTTCGGGGCAGTTCTTC.

The chain has TRBV6-5 and TRBJ2-1, with D hard to call. The CDR3 is made up of 14 amino acids. Germline V gives CDR1 MNHEY, CDR2 SVGAGI. Trimming cost V 6 bases and J 8 bases, with 17 bases left between them. The CDR3 DNA sequence: TGTGCCAGCAGCCGTAGAAAGTTAGCCGATGAGCAGTTCTTC. This encodes CASSRRKLADEQFF.

This clonotype was counted only a few times. The chain employs TRBV12-5 and TRBJ1-2; TRBD1 matches at 7 bases. This CDR3 spans 14 amino acids. J gave up 8 bases and V 5 bases, and 11 bases lay outside the gene matches. The germline V gene has CDR1 LGHNT and CDR2 FRNRAP. The CDR3 region has the DNA TGTGCTAGTGGTAGTGGGACAGCCGACGGGGGCTACACCTTC. Translated, it gives CASGSGTADGGYTF.

This clonotype was detected a few times. The chain joins TRBV14 to TRBJ2-7; 8 nucleotides align to TRBD2. Trimming cost V 4 bases and J 6 bases; bases outside gene matches: 11. The CDR3 runs to 15 residues. Germline CDR1 reads SGHDN; CDR2 reads FVKESK. CDR3 sequence reads: CASSPHSGGRAEQYF. The DNA for the CDR3 is TGTGCCAGCAGCCCCCACAGCGGGGGCCGTGCCGAGCAGTACTTC.

There are a few counts of this clonotype. The chain links TRBV5-1 to TRBJ1-6; D ambiguous. Trimming removed 3 bases from V and 3 bases from J, with 16 bases in between. The germline V gene encodes CDR1 SGHRS and CDR2 YFSETQ. This CDR3 comprises 17 residues. CDR3 region: CASSYEGQAYYNSPLHF. DNA for the CDR3: TGCGCCAGCAGCTACGAGGGCCAGGCGTACTATAATTCACCCCTCCACTTT.